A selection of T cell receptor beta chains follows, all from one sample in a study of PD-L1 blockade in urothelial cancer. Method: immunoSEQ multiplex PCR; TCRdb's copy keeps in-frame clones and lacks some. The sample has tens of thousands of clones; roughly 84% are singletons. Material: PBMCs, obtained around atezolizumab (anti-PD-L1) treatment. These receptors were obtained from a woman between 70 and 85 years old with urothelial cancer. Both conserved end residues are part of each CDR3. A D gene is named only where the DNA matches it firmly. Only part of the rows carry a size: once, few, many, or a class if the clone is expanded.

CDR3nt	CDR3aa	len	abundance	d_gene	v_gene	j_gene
TGTGCCAGCTCACCACCGAGGGACAGGGTGAGGAATGAGCAGTTCTTC	CASSPPRDRVRNEQFF	16	few	TRBD1	TRBV18	TRBJ2-1
TGTGCCAGCACGCCGGGACAGGGTTACAGTGGCTACACCTTC	CASTPGQGYSGYTF	14	-	TRBD1	TRBV28	TRBJ1-2
TGCGCCAGCAGCTTGGGGGCGACCCGCACAGATACGCAGTATTTT	CASSLGATRTDTQYF	15	-	-	TRBV5-1	TRBJ2-3
TGCGCCAGCAGTGCAGCGAGGCAGACTAGCACAGATACGCAGTATTTT	CASSAARQTSTDTQYF	16	-	-	TRBV10-2	TRBJ2-3
TGTGCCAGTAGTACCTCAGGGTCCTACAATGAGCAGTTCTTC	CASSTSGSYNEQFF	14	-	-	TRBV19	TRBJ2-1
TGTGCCAGCAGCTTAGAAACGGCCTCAGGGCAGTACTTC	CASSLETASGQYF	13	-	-	TRBV11-2	TRBJ2-7
TGTGCCAGCAGCTTAACCGGGGGAACGAACACTGAAGCTTTCTTT	CASSLTGGTNTEAFF	15	-	-	TRBV7-3	TRBJ1-1
TGTGCCAGCAGTCTAGGACTAGCGGTACCAAAACAGTACTTC	CASSLGLAVPKQYF	14	few	TRBD2	TRBV27	TRBJ2-7
TGCGCCAGCAGCTTTTGGACAGGGCCAGGCTATGGCTACACCTTC	CASSFWTGPGYGYTF	15	-	TRBD1	TRBV5-1	TRBJ1-2
TGTGCCAGCAGCTCCTCGACAGGGGGCTTGCCTGGCTACACCTTC	CASSSSTGGLPGYTF	15	-	TRBD1	TRBV7-9	TRBJ1-2
TGTGCCAGCAGCGTAGACCAGACAGGGCACTACAATGAGCAGTTCTTC	CASSVDQTGHYNEQFF	16	-	TRBD1	TRBV9	TRBJ2-1
TGTGCCAGCATGGGAGAACAGACGTTCACAGATACGCAGTATTTT	CASMGEQTFTDTQYF	15	once	-	TRBV2	TRBJ2-3
TGTGCCAGCAGCGTAGGTCACCGGGACGAGCAGTACTTC	CASSVGHRDEQYF	13	-	-	TRBV9	TRBJ2-7
TGTGCCTGGAGTGTACGACAGGGTCGGTACGAGCAGTACTTC	CAWSVRQGRYEQYF	14	-	TRBD1	TRBV30	TRBJ2-7
TGTGCCAGCAGCGTATCCCTGACTAGTACGGACACCGGGGAGCTGTTTTTT	CASSVSLTSTDTGELFF	17	once	-	TRBV9	TRBJ2-2
TGTGCCAGCAGGAAGGCAGGGTTGGATACGCAGTATTTT	CASRKAGLDTQYF	13	-	-	TRBV28	TRBJ2-3
TGTGCCAGCAGAACTAGCGGATTCGGCACCGGGGAGCTGTTTTTT	CASRTSGFGTGELFF	15	-	TRBD2	TRBV6-5	TRBJ2-2
TGCAGCGTCCGACAGGGCGGAACAGATACGCAGTATTTT	CSVRQGGTDTQYF	13	-	TRBD1	TRBV29-1	TRBJ2-3
TGTGCCAGCAGCTCGTCTAATTCAAACACTGAAGCTTTCTTT	CASSSSNSNTEAFF	14	few	-	TRBV7-3	TRBJ1-1
TGTGCCAGCAGTTACTCGAGTGGGCTTAACTATGGCTACACCTTC	CASSYSSGLNYGYTF	15	once	-	TRBV6-5	TRBJ1-2
TGTGCCAGCAGCTTGCCAGGGGTCGGCTACACCTTC	CASSLPGVGYTF	12	-	-	TRBV5-4	TRBJ1-2
TGTGCCAGCAGCCAAAGAACAGGGGGGGGTGAAAAACTGTTTTTT	CASSQRTGGGEKLFF	15	-	TRBD1	TRBV6-6	TRBJ1-4
TGCGCCAGCAGTGAGTACTCCGATACGCAGTATTTT	CASSEYSDTQYF	12	-	-	TRBV10-1	TRBJ2-3
TGTGCCAGCAGTTACAACACAGGGTGGACCGGGGAGCTGTTTTTT	CASSYNTGWTGELFF	15	-	-	TRBV6-5	TRBJ2-2
TGTGCCAGCAGCTTATCTTTAGGGGCAGGGTTCTACGAGCAGTACTTC	CASSLSLGAGFYEQYF	16	-	-	TRBV11-2	TRBJ2-7
TGCAGCGTTGTAGGGGAGGGGAACCAATACGAGCAGTACTTC	CSVVGEGNQYEQYF	14	few	TRBD2	TRBV29-1	TRBJ2-7
TGCGCCAGCCGAATTAGGACAGGCAACTATGGCTACACCTTC	CASRIRTGNYGYTF	14	-	TRBD1	TRBV5-1	TRBJ1-2
TGTGCCAGCTCACCATTAAGGGGGCCCTCCTACGAGCAGTACTTC	CASSPLRGPSYEQYF	15	-	TRBD1	TRBV18	TRBJ2-7
TGTGCCAGCAGCTTGCTTGAGGGTAGCACAGATACGCAGTATTTT	CASSLLEGSTDTQYF	15	-	-	TRBV5-6	TRBJ2-3
TGTGCCAGCAGCTCGGACCAGGGGGCTGCCTACAATGAGCAGTTCTTC	CASSSDQGAAYNEQFF	16	-	TRBD1	TRBV11-3	TRBJ2-1
TGTGCCAGTAGTCGACAGGGGCGATGGACTGAAGCTTTCTTT	CASSRQGRWTEAFF	14	-	TRBD1	TRBV19	TRBJ1-1
TGTGCCAGCAGCCGAGGGGGCGCTGAAGCTTTCTTT	CASSRGGAEAFF	12	-	TRBD1	TRBV11-3	TRBJ1-1
TGTGCCTGGAGAGAGACAGGGAACTTGTATCAGCCCCAGCATTTT	CAWRETGNLYQPQHF	15	-	TRBD1	TRBV30	TRBJ1-5
TGCAGCGTGAAGGACAGGGTCGGGGAGACCCAGTACTTC	CSVKDRVGETQYF	13	-	TRBD1	TRBV29-1	TRBJ2-5
TGCAGCGTTGAAGCTCTGGGACTAGCGGGTAACAATGAGCAGTTCTTC	CSVEALGLAGNNEQFF	16	-	TRBD2	TRBV29-1	TRBJ2-1
TGCGCCAGCAGCTTGGGGGACAGGCTGGCGCGAAAACTGTTTTTT	CASSLGDRLARKLFF	15	-	TRBD1	TRBV5-1	TRBJ1-4
TGTGCCTGGGGTAGACAGGATCATCAGCCCCAGCATTTT	CAWGRQDHQPQHF	13	-	-	TRBV30	TRBJ1-5
TGTGCCAGCAGCGTGAACAGGGGTAGGCAGCCCCAGCATTTT	CASSVNRGRQPQHF	14	-	TRBD1	TRBV9	TRBJ1-5
TGCGCCAGCAGCTTGGGGGCTAACGTGGCTAACCAAGAGACCCAGTACTTC	CASSLGANVANQETQYF	17	-	-	TRBV5-1	TRBJ2-5
TGTGCCAGCTCACTTACTAGTTACAGCTCTGGGGCCAACGTCCTGACTTTC	CASSLTSYSSGANVLTF	17	-	-	TRBV18	TRBJ2-6
TGTGCCAGCACCTACAGGGGCGGCACCGGGGAGCTGTTTTTT	CASTYRGGTGELFF	14	-	TRBD1	TRBV5-6	TRBJ2-2
TGTGCCAGCAGTTTTCGAGGACAGTTCTATGGCTACACCTTC	CASSFRGQFYGYTF	14	-	-	TRBV28	TRBJ1-2